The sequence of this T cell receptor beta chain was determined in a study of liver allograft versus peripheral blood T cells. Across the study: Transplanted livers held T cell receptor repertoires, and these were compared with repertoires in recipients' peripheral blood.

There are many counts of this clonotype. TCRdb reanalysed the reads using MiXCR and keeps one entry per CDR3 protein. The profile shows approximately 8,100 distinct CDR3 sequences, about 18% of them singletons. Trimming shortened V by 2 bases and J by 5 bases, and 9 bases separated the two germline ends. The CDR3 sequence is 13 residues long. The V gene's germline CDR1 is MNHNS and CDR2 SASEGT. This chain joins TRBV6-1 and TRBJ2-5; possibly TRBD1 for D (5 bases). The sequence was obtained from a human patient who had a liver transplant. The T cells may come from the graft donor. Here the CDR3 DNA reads TGTGCCAGCAGTGAAAGGACAATCGAGACCCAGTACTTC. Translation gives CASSERTIETQYF.